The TCR beta chain under discussion was sequenced for a study of human T cells and chemical hapten exposure. Each CDR3 protein is one row after TCRdb ran MiXCR on the RACE reads. The sample consists of 350,000 or so distinct CDR3 sequences, 6% to 8.5% of them appearing once. Time point defined: patch test 1, 2 weeks after DPC sensitization. Sample treatment: therapeutic diphenylcyclopropenone sensitization with weekly scalp DPC. This clonotype has only a few counts. CDR1 and CDR2 from the germline V gene are MDHEN and SYDVKM. CDR3 size: 14 residues. V lost 7 bases to trimming and J lost 4 bases, with 16 bases between them.

The rearrangement links TRBV28 to TRBJ2-5; perhaps D is TRBD1 or TRBD2 (6 bases each). Sequencing was performed on whole blood, taken in connection with sensitization to the hapten diphenylcyclopropenone (DPC). This clonotype was obtained from a woman aged 18-35 years with alopecia areata. Some clones in this sample may be carry-over from other donors' samples. The CDR3 bases are TGTGCCAGCACCGGCCCGGGGGCCGGAGAGACCCAGTACTTC. As protein: CASTGPGAGETQYF.